These 18 T cell receptor beta chains originate from one sample sequenced in a study of blood T cell repertoires in COVID-19. Sequenced by immunoSEQ multiplex PCR; TCRdb stores in-frame clones only, minus some. The sample comprises some 110,000 clones, over 75% of which are singletons, and 2% to 3% rests with the top ten. The specimen was peripheral blood. These receptors originate from a man aged 50-59 years with acute or convalescent COVID-19.

This chain joins TRBV5-6 and TRBJ2-2; tentatively, D is TRBD2 (5 bases). The CDR3 length is 14 residues. Deletions cut 0 bases from V and 7 bases from J, with 10 bases between. CDR1 and CDR2 from the germline V gene are SGHDT and YYEEEE. The CDR3 DNA reads TGTGCCAGCAGCTTGGTTTCGGGGATCGGGGAGCTGTTTTTT. Protein product: CASSLVSGIGELFF.

The chain uses TRBV18 and TRBJ2-2; 8 nucleotides line up with TRBD1. The junction had 5 bases not matched to a gene; V was cut back by 4 bases and J by 4 bases. This CDR3 spans 15 amino acids. CDR1 is KGHSH, CDR2 LQKENI, per germline. The CDR3 reads CASSQTGTGTGELFF. DNA of the CDR3: TGTGCCAGCTCACAAACCGGGACAGGCACCGGGGAGCTGTTTTTT.

This chain connects TRBV2 to TRBJ1-5, with D maybe TRBD1 (5 bases). V lost 4 bases, J lost 5 bases, and 6 bases lay in between. Germline V gene sequence: CDR1 SNHLY, CDR2 FYNNEI. The CDR3 is made up of 12 amino acids. The CDR3 sequence: CASSGGDQPQHF. In nucleotides, the CDR3 is TGTGCCAGCAGTGGGGGGGATCAGCCCCAGCATTTT.

This chain uses TRBV30 with TRBJ1-4, with D possibly TRBD1 on 5 matching bases. V lost 0 bases and J lost 10, with 15 bases in between. The CDR3 totals 14 residues. CDR1 and CDR2 from the germline V gene are GTSNPN and SVGIG (reference sequence). CDR3 residues: CAWSVGREYGKLFF. The CDR3 DNA follows: TGTGCCTGGAGTGTAGGCAGGGAATACGGAAAACTGTTTTTT. The whole variable domain, remainder taken from reference TRBV30 and TRBJ1-4, is SQTIHQWPATLVQPVGSPLSLECTVEGTSNPNLYWYRQAAGRGLQLLFYSVGIGQISSEVPQNLSASRPQDRQFILSSKKLLLSDSGFYLCAWSVGREYGKLFFGSGTQLSVL.

This clone was observed a single time. The rearrangement joins TRBV6-5 to TRBJ1-2; TRBD1 matches 8 bases. The V gene's germline CDR1 is MNHEY and CDR2 SVGAGI. J lost 2 bases, V lost 5 bases, and 4 bases had no gene match. This CDR3 comprises 14 residues. The CDR3: CASSPNRGNYGYTF. In nucleotides, the CDR3 is TGTGCCAGCAGTCCTAACAGGGGGAACTATGGCTACACCTTC.

This clone was counted a single time. CDR3 region: CASSLIGGGAEDTQYF. DNA for the CDR3: TGTGCCAGCAGCTTAATTGGCGGGGGGGCAGAAGATACGCAGTATTTT. The chain is built from TRBV7-6 and TRBJ2-3, with TRBD2 matching 9 bases. Trimming cost V 2 bases and J 5 bases; bases outside gene matches: 8. CDR1 and CDR2 (germline): SGHVS, FNYEAQ. The CDR3 spans 16 residues.

The genes are TRBV27 and TRBJ1-6, with TRBD1 as a possible D gene (5 bases). CDR1 is MNHEY, CDR2 SMNVEV, per germline (reference sequence). Trimming left V 8 bases short and J 10 bases short, with 21 bases between. CDR3 length: 15 amino acids. The CDR3 loop reads CASSLGARADSPLHF. CDR3 DNA: TGTGCCAGCTCTCTAGGGGCGCGTGCGGACTCACCCCTCCACTTT.

The rearrangement joins TRBV29-1 to TRBJ2-7, with 10 bases aligning to TRBD1. The CDR3 is 12 amino acids. CDR1 and CDR2 (germline): SQVTM, ANQGSEA. V shed 5 bases and J 5 bases; nucleotides not matched to a gene: 3. CDR3 sequence: CSVLGTGDEQYF. Here the CDR3 DNA reads TGCAGCGTTCTAGGGACAGGGGACGAGCAGTACTTC.

This sequence joins TRBV25-1 and TRBJ1-4, with 7 bases fitting TRBD1. Germline loops: CDR1 MGHDK, CDR2 SYGVNS. Losses at the gene ends were 4 bases for V and 6 bases for J; bases not matched to a gene: 8. The length of the CDR3 is 15 residues. The CDR3 sequence is CASSGQGPIDEKLFF. The CDR3 coding sequence is TGTGCCAGCAGTGGACAGGGCCCTATTGATGAAAAACTGTTTTTT.

In this sample, this clone turned up many times. The J gene is TRBJ2-4, the V gene TRBV6-4; D may be TRBD1 (6 bases). The V gene lost 0 bases and the J gene lost 4 bases, with 10 bases spanning the gap. The CDR3 is 15 amino acids. Germline V lookup: CDR1 MRHNA, CDR2 SNTAGT. The CDR3 here is CASSDSRGQKNIQYF. CDR3 DNA: TGTGCCAGCAGTGACTCCAGGGGACAAAAAAACATTCAGTACTTC.

The chain has TRBV5-6 and TRBJ2-1, with TRBD2 matching 8 bases. Germline V gene sequence: CDR1 SGHDT, CDR2 YYEEEE. Trimming cost V 3 bases and J 7 bases; bases outside gene matches: 9. The CDR3 is 15 residues long. For the CDR3, the DNA is TGTGCCAGCAGCTCCATAGCGGGAATGGGTAATGAGCAGTTCTTC. Its translation is CASSSIAGMGNEQFF.

This chain joins TRBV30 and TRBJ1-6, with D possibly TRBD1 on 6 matching bases. Germline assignment: CDR1 GTSNPN and CDR2 SVGIG (reference sequence). The CDR3 is made up of 14 amino acids. The DNA of the CDR3 is TGTGCTCAGAAGGACAGCCTCTATAATTCACCCCTCCACTTT. Protein sequence: CAQKDSLYNSPLHF.

This chain links TRBV2 with TRBJ2-2, with a possible D match to TRBD2 (5 bases). The length of the CDR3 is 18 residues. CDR1 and CDR2 from the germline V gene are SNHLY and FYNNEI. With 3 bases removed from V and 0 bases from J, the gap between germline ends came to 17 bases. CDR3 coding DNA: TGTGCCAGCAGTGACTTTTCACTGGGAGTAGCGAACACCGGGGAGCTGTTTTTT. Protein product: CASSDFSLGVANTGELFF.

As regards this clone: Other DNA sequences in this specimen translate into the identical CDR3. This CDR3 is CASSHRGPYEQYF. CDR3 DNA: TGTGCCAGCAGCCACAGGGGACCCTACGAGCAGTACTTC. This rearrangement joins TRBV3-1 (or the pseudogene TRBV3-2) to TRBJ2-7; TRBD1 is a possible D gene (6 bases). The V gene lost 3 bases and the J gene lost 2 bases, with 8 bases spanning the gap. This CDR3 contains 13 residues. The germline V gene encodes CDR1 LGHDT and CDR2 YNNKEL (reference sequence).

This clone has only a few counts. The V gene is TRBV28, the J gene TRBJ1-5; 11 positions agree with TRBD1. This CDR3 has 16 amino acids. J was trimmed by 1 base and V by 4 bases; bases with no gene match: 3. Germline lookup yields CDR1 MDHEN and CDR2 SYDVKM. DNA for the CDR3: TGTGCCAGCAGTTCCGGGACAGGGGGGAGCAATCAGCCCCAGCATTTT. This translates into CASSSGTGGSNQPQHF.

The chain uses TRBV28 and TRBJ1-1, with 8 bases lining up with TRBD1. The V segment lost 3 bases and the J segment 4 bases; nucleotides outside the gene matches: 4. The V gene's germline CDR1 is MDHEN and CDR2 SYDVKM. The CDR3 has 14 amino acids. CDR3 coding DNA: TGTGCCAGCAGTTTGTTCGACAGGGGCACTGAAGCTTTCTTT. As protein: CASSLFDRGTEAFF.

The chain recombines TRBV2 with TRBJ1-4, with 10 bases aligning to TRBD1. The germline gives CDR1 SNHLY, CDR2 FYNNEI. This CDR3 is built from 14 residues. Unmatched junction bases numbered 3, after V lost 8 bases and J lost 3 bases. The CDR3 protein is CASGGQGANEKLFF. CDR3 DNA: TGTGCCAGCGGTGGACAGGGGGCTAATGAAAAACTGTTTTTT.

The rearrangement links TRBV5-1 to TRBJ1-2, with 10 bases matching TRBD1. Germline V gene data show CDR1 as SGHRS and CDR2 as YFSETQ. The CDR3 runs 15 residues. The V segment lost 0 bases and the J segment 8 bases; nucleotides outside the gene matches: 7. CDR3 in amino acids: CASSLGGQGIEGYTF. CDR3 DNA sequence: TGCGCCAGCAGCTTGGGGGGACAGGGGATAGAGGGCTACACCTTC. Full variable domain (missing parts from reference TRBV5-1 and TRBJ1-2): KAGVTQTPRYLIKTRGQQVTLSCSPISGHRSVSWYQQTPGQGLQFLFEYFSETQRNKGNFPGRFSGRQFSNSRSEMNVSTLELGDSALYLCASSLGGQGIEGYTFGSGTRLTVV.